This TCR beta chain was retrieved from a study of regulatory T cells in long-lasting Graves disease (dated by TCRdb to about 2021). About the investigation overall: Antithyroid drugs had been taken for less than 3 months by newly diagnosed Graves' disease patients. This study used TCR sequencing and RNA sequencing of peripheral blood to compare persistent Graves' disease patients against newly diagnosed Graves' disease patients. The study was registered as a clinical trial and conducted in China. TCR sequencing covered some 13 persistent and approximately 20 newly diagnosed Graves' disease patients, 33 samples in total. Overall study outcomes, separate from this receptor: The small sample size was acknowledged by the authors as a limitation that may reduce accuracy. Only the TCR beta chain was sequenced and analyzed. The study examined only peripheral blood because the primary lesion, thyroid tissue, could not be accessed. Patients with persistent disease shared more public clonotypes (over 2,500) than newly diagnosed patients did (more than 900). Compared with newly diagnosed patients, patients with persistent Graves' disease had lower TCR Shannon entropy and fewer highly expanded clones, which suggests clonal expansion.

This clonotype has only a few counts. Its antigen target is currently unknown. No base-level quality is on record; no much larger clone is a single base apart. Explained via the paper, the time point label denotes: newly diagnosed GD, antithyroid drugs for less than 3 months. RNA was extracted from PBMCs in TRIzol for both TCR sequencing and RNA sequencing. The diagnosis of Graves' disease followed American Thyroid Association guidelines. Patients were recruited from an endocrinology department in Xi'an, China. From each patient, approximately 10 milliliters of peripheral blood was collected into an EDTA anticoagulant tube. Ficoll Paque Plus density gradient separation was used to isolate PBMCs, and no additional T cell sorting was done. An Agilent 2100 Bioanalyzer and agarose gel were used to check RNA quality, and a NanoDrop 2000 was used to measure RNA concentration. Libraries came from multiplex PCR. The run used an Illumina HiSeq 4000. To build TCR beta libraries, CDR3 regions were amplified by Arm-PCR using iRepertoire HTBI primers. PCR products were gel purified before sequencing. Per the source publication's procedure: Across samples, fewer than 70 TRBV and 13 to 15 TRBJ segments were identified and used for gene usage analysis of CDR3 amino acid clonotypes. COPE and FqMerger were used to merge the filtered high-quality paired reads into contigs. BLAST was used to align contigs to IMGT TRBV, TRBD and TRBJ reference genes, and CDR3 was defined according to IMGT. Any clonotype with a frequency above 0.1% was counted as a highly expanded clone. Repertoire diversity was measured by Shannon entropy, and V-J evenness by the Gini coefficient. Public clonotypes were defined as clonotypes shared by more than one individual. TCRdb reworked the public reads: Q25 trimming with fastp, MiXCR clone assembly, productive beta chains retained. Entries are consolidated by CDR3 protein sequence, retaining the most common genes and DNA. In this record, the V and J calls reflect TCRdb's handling and not the investigators' own analysis. In this sample the table shows 400,000 to 450,000 distinct CDR3 sequences, around 14% of which occur a single time. 16% of the sample rests with the top ten.

The sample also formed part of further work on T cells in Graves' hyperthyroidism and ophthalmopathy. That second publication adds: A patient counted as having stable Graves' hyperthyroidism if no progression to ophthalmopathy occurred over 18 months of follow-up. Hyperthyroidism patients were newly diagnosed, with disease duration under 2 months, and aged 18 to 65 years. The study excluded patients with uncontrolled infections, other autoimmune diseases, pregnancy or lactation. Diagnoses were based on clinical symptoms, serum thyroxine and TRAb, thyroid ultrasound and orbital computed tomography. For the first round of RT-PCR on the TCR CDR3, the HTBI primer set was used together with the Qiagen OneStep RT-PCR kit. Blood samples also contained most of the expanded thyroid clonotypes (frequency above 0.001), which suggests that blood repertoires may reflect thyroid immune responses. A 13 V-J signature model separated ophthalmopathy from stable hyperthyroidism, with about 88% sensitivity and approximately 81% specificity in cross-validation and 80%/75% in testing. In validation, the model predicted progression to ophthalmopathy with over 65% sensitivity and 72% to 85% specificity, a median of 6.5 months before onset. TCR V-J signatures able to tell the groups apart were searched for in a discovery cohort of 90 to 100 patients, of whom around 42 had Graves' ophthalmopathy and more than 55 had stable Graves' hyperthyroidism. An independent validation cohort of under 20 hyperthyroidism patients and about 15 patients who later progressed to ophthalmopathy tested prospective prediction of ophthalmopathy. The roughly 94 discovery patients were randomly split 7:3 into training and test sets. In more than 5 Graves' hyperthyroidism patients, the study also compared T-cell repertoires from thyroid tissue with T-cell repertoires from blood. Once sampling was done, hyperthyroidism patients were given methimazole at a starting dose of 30 mg daily, whereas ophthalmopathy patients were given high-dose intravenous methylprednisolone. The libraries were constructed in a second round of multiplex PCR and then size-selected and purified. The libraries were sequenced on an Illumina HiSeq2000 using paired-end 100 bp reads. Raw data were processed with SOAPnuke, discarding reads with adapters, uncalled bases, mean Phred below 15, or no exact constant-primer or identifier match. COPE v1.2.5 was used to merge high-quality paired reads, and clonotypes were defined as unique nucleotide sequences. Clonotypes were aligned to IMGT TRBV, TRBD and TRBJ reference segments using MiTCR v1.1. Only V-J combinations with frequency above 0.0001, covering 98% to 99.2% of repertoires, were analysed. The TCS score was defined as F50 (clonal expansion) divided by E x V (chaos), with BLOSUM62-based TCRdist calculated between CDR3 peptides within each V-J. Welch's t-statistics and random forest reduced fewer than 550 V-J features to 13, which were used in a naive Bayes classifier (R e1071). No statistical method was used to set the sample size in advance, and investigators knew the group allocation. TCR Vbeta CDR3 sequencing of 120 to 150 peripheral blood samples (around 45 ophthalmopathy, 75 hyperthyroidism and roughly 17 progressor patients) is reported in the paper.

The TCR originated in a woman aged 30 to 39 with Graves disease. Donor details come from another sample of the same person, matched by shared clones. Sequenced here: peripheral blood mononuclear cells (PBMCs), sampled at new diagnosis, from a patient treated with antithyroid drugs.

The sequenced DNA is TGTGCCAGCAGCCCGTTTCAGCTAGCGGGCGACAATGAGCAGTTCTTC. This yields the protein CASSPFQLAGDNEQFF. The chain links TRBV12-3 or TRBV12-4 with TRBJ2-1; 8 junctional bases match TRBD2. Here V drops 6 bases and J drops 5 bases, and the junction holds 12 bases not matched to any gene. Spanning cysteine to phenylalanine, the CDR3 consists of 16 amino acids. Kept here is only the CDR3 DNA, which spans 48 bases and is read in frame from base 1.